Given below is one T cell receptor beta chain in context. Its antigen is currently unknown. Germline-derived CDR1 and CDR2 are MDHEN and SYDVKM. V lost 2 bases to trimming and J lost 5 bases, with 13 bases between them. The CDR3 has 14 amino acids. The sample is drawn from a study of T cells in Graves' hyperthyroidism and ophthalmopathy. General study findings and limits: Ophthalmopathy and stable hyperthyroidism were told apart by a 13 V-J model.

Amplified TCR beta CDR3 regions derived from RNA transcripts. Initially, a first-round RT-PCR of the TCR CDR3 employed the HTBI primer set. TCRdb fed the multiplex PCR reads into MiXCR, producing one record per CDR3 protein. Seen here are approximately 520,000 distinct CDR3 sequences, 20% to 25% observed once, and the top ten hold 26%. The clonotype comes from a man aged 18 to 35 with Graves' hyperthyroidism. The sample consisted of blood. The V call is TRBV28, the J call TRBJ2-7; a possible D gene is TRBD2 (5 bases). Here the CDR3 DNA reads TGTGCCAGCAGTTTAACGGGGTGGAGCGACGAGCAGTACTTC. Residues: CASSLTGWSDEQYF.